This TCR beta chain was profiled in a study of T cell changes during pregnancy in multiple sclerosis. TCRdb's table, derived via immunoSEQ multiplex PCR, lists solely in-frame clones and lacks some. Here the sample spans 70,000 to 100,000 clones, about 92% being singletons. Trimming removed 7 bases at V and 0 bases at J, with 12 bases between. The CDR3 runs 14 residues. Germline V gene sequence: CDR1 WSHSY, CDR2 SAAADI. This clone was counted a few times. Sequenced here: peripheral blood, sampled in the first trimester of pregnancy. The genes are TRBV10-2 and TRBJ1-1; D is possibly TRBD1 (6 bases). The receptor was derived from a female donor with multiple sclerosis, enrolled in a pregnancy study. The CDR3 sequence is CASKDRNMNTEAFF. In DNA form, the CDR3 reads TGCGCCAGCAAAGACAGGAACATGAACACTGAAGCTTTCTTT.